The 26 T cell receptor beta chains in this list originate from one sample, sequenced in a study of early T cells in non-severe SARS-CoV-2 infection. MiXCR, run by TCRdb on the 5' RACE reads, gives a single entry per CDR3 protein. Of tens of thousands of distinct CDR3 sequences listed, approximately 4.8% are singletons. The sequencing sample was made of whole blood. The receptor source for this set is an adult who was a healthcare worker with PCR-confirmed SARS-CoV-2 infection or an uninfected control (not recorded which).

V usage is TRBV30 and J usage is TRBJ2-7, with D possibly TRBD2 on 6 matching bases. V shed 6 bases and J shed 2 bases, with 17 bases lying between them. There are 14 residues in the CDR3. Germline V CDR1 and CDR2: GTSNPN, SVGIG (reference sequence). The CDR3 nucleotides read TGTGCCTGTATAAGACCCGGGAGCGCCTACGAGCAGTACTTC. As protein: CACIRPGSAYEQYF.

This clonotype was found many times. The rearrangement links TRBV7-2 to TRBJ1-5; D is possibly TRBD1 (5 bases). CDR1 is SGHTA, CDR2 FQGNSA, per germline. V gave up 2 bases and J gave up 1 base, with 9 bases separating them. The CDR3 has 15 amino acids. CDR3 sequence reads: CASSLMRDSNQPQHF. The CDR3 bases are TGTGCCAGCAGCTTAATGAGGGACAGCAATCAGCCCCAGCATTTT.

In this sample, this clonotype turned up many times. CDR3 sequence (DNA): TGTGCCAGCAGCTTCATAGCGGGGGTAGGAGAGACCCAGTACTTC. Translating gives CASSFIAGVGETQYF. This sequence joins TRBV7-2 and TRBJ2-5, with TRBD2 matching 9 bases. The junction had 6 bases not matched to a gene; V was cut back by 3 bases and J by 4 bases. The CDR3 has 15 residues. The germline V gene encodes CDR1 SGHTA and CDR2 FQGNSA.

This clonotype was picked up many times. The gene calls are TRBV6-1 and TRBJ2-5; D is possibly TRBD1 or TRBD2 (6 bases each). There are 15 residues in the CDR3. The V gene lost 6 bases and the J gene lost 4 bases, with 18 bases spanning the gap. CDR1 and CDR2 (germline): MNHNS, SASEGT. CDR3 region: CASSPQRGAGETQYF. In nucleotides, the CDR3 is TGTGCCAGCAGCCCTCAGAGGGGGGCTGGAGAGACCCAGTACTTC.

CDR3 residues: CASIASGGAVDEQFF. The CDR3 DNA is TGTGCCTCAATCGCTAGCGGGGGGGCCGTAGATGAGCAGTTCTTC. The rearrangement joins TRBV3-1 to TRBJ2-1; 12 bases match TRBD2. The junction had 13 bases not matched to a gene; V was cut back by 11 bases and J by 8 bases. This CDR3 contains 15 residues. Germline-derived CDR1 and CDR2 are LGHDT and YNNKEL (reference sequence).

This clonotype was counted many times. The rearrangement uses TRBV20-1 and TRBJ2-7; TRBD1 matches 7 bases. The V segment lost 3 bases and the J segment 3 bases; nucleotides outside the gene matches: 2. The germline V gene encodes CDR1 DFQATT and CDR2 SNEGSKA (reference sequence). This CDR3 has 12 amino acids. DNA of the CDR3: TGCAGTGCTAGGGGACAGTTCTACGAGCAGTACTTC. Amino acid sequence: CSARGQFYEQYF.

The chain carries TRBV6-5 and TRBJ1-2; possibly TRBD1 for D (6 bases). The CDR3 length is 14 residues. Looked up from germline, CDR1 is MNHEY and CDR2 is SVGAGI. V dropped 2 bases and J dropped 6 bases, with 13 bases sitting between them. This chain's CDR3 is CASSYGRGQDGYTF. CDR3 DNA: TGTGCCAGCAGTTACGGGCGGGGGCAGGATGGCTACACCTTC.

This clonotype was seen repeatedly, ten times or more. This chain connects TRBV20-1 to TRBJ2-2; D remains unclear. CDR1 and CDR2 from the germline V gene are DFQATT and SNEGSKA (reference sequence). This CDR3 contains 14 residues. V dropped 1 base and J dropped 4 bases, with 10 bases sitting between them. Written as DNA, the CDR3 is TGCAGTGCTAGAGCCAGGAGAGGCACCGGGGAGCTGTTTTTT. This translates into CSARARRGTGELFF.

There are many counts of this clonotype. CDR3 DNA: TGTGCCAGCAGCTCACAGGGGGCCTCTAGCAATCAGCCCCAGCATTTT. The encoded protein is CASSSQGASSNQPQHF. The rearrangement links TRBV28 to TRBJ1-5; 9 bases agree with TRBD1. Germline trimming cut 6 bases from V and 0 bases from J; bases unmatched to any gene: 6. The germline V gene has CDR1 MDHEN and CDR2 SYDVKM. This CDR3 region has 16 residues.

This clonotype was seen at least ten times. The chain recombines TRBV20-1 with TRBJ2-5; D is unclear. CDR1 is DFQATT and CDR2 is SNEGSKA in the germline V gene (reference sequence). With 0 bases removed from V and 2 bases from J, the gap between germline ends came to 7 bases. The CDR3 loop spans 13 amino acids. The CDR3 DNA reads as TGCAGTGCTAGAGATTCAAATCAAGAGACCCAGTACTTC. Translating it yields CSARDSNQETQYF.

In DNA form, the CDR3 reads TGTGCCAGTAATGTCCCCCATAGGGGATACGAGCAGTACTTC. This translates into CASNVPHRGYEQYF. The V gene is TRBV28, the J gene TRBJ2-7, with D perhaps matching TRBD1 (5 bases). The V end was cut by 9 bases, the J end by 4 bases, with 19 bases between. Germline CDR1 MDHEN, CDR2 SYDVKM. This CDR3 is built from 14 residues.

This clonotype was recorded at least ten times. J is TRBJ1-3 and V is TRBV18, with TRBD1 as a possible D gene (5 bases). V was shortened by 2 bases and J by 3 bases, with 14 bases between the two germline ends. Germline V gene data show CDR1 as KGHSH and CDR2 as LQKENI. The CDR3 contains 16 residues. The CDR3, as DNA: TGTGCCAGCTCACCAGCAAAGGGGTCAGATGGAAACACCATATATTTT. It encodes CASSPAKGSDGNTIYF.

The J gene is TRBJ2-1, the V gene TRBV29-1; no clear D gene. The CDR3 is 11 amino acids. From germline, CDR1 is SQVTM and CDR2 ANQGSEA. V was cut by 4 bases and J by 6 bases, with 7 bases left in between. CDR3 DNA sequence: TGCAGCGTTGGACACGTCAATGAGCAGTTCTTC. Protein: CSVGHVNEQFF.

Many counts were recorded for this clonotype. CDR3 DNA sequence: TGTGCCAGCAGCCCCGGTGGGGGATATGAGAGGGCTTCACCCCTCCACTTT. The encoded protein is CASSPGGGYERASPLHF. V gene TRBV11-2 combines with J gene TRBJ1-6, with D perhaps matching TRBD1 (5 bases). With 5 bases removed from V and 9 bases from J, the gap between germline ends came to 23 bases. CDR3 length: 17 amino acids. CDR1 and CDR2 from the germline V gene are SGHAT and FQNNGV.

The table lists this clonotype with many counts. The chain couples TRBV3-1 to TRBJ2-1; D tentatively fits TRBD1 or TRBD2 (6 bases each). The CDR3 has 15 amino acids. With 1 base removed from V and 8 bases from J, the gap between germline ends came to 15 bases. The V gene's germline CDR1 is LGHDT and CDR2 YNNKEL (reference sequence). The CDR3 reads CASSQGGGTMDEQFF. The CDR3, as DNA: TGTGCCAGCAGCCAAGGAGGGGGGACAATGGATGAGCAGTTCTTC.

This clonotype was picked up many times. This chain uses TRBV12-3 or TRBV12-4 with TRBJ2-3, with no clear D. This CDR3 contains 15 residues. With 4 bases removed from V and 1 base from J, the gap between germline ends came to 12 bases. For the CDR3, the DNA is TGTGCCAGCAGTTCCAGCACCTTTCGCACAGATACGCAGTATTTT. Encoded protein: CASSSSTFRTDTQYF.

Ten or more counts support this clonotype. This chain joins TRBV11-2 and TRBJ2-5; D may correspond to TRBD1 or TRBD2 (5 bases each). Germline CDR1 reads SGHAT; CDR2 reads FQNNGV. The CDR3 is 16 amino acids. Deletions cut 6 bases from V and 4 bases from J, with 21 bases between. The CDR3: CASSRITGTKGETQYF. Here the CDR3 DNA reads TGTGCCAGCAGTCGAATTACCGGGACCAAGGGAGAGACCCAGTACTTC.

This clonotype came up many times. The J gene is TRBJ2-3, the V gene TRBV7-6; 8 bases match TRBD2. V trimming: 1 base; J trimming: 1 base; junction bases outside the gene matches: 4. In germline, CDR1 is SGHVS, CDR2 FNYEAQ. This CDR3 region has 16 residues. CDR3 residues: CASSLGPSGRTDTQYF. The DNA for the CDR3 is TGTGCCAGCAGCTTAGGTCCTAGCGGGCGCACAGATACGCAGTATTTT. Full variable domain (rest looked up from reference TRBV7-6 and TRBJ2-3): GAGVSQSPRYKVTKRGQDVALRCDPISGHVSLYWYRQALGQGPEFLTYFNYEAQQDKSGLPNDRFSAERPEGSISTLTIQRTEQRDSAMYRCASSLGPSGRTDTQYFGPGTRLTVL.

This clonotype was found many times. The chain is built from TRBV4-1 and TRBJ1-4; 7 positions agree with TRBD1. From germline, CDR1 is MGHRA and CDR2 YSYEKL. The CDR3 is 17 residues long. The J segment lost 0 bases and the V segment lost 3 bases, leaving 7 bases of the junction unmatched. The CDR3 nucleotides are TGCGCCAGCAGCCAGAGACAGGGATTGACAACTAATGAAAAACTGTTTTTT. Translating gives CASSQRQGLTTNEKLFF.

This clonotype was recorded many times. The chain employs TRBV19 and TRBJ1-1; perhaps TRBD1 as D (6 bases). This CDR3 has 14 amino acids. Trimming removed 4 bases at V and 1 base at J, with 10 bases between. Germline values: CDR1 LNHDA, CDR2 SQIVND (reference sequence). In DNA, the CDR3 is TGTGCCAGTAGTAAACAGGGCCCGAACACTGAAGCTTTCTTT. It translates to CASSKQGPNTEAFF.

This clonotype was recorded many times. The CDR3 DNA reads TGTGCCAGCAGTGATGATCACAGGGCCTATGGCTACACCTTC. Translating it yields CASSDDHRAYGYTF. This chain joins TRBV25-1 and TRBJ1-2; tentative D call: TRBD1 (6 bases). Germline V gene sequence: CDR1 MGHDK, CDR2 SYGVNS. The CDR3 totals 14 residues. The germline V and J ends were trimmed by 3 bases and 4 bases, with 12 bases remaining between them.

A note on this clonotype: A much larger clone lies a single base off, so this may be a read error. The chain's CDR3 is CANSHGTAYEQYF. DNA of the CDR3: TGCGCCAACAGCCATGGGACGGCCTACGAGCAGTACTTC. The V call is TRBV5-1, the J call TRBJ2-7, with D perhaps being TRBD1 or TRBD2 (5 bases each). The CDR3 is 13 residues long. Germline V gene sequence: CDR1 SGHRS, CDR2 YFSETQ.

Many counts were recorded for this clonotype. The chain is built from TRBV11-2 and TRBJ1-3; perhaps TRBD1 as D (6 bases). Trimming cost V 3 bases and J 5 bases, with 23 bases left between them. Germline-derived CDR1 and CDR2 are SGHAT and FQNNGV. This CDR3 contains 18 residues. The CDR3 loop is CASSFAAAMWTERNTIYF. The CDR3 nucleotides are TGTGCCAGCAGCTTCGCGGCAGCAATGTGGACAGAGCGAAACACCATATATTTT.

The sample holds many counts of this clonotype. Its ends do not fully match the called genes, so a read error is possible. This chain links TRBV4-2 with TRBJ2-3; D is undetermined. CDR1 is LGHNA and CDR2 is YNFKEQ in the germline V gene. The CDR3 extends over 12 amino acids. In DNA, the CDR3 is TGCGCCAGCAGCCAAGCTTGGACTACGCAGTATTTT. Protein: CASSQAWTTQYF.

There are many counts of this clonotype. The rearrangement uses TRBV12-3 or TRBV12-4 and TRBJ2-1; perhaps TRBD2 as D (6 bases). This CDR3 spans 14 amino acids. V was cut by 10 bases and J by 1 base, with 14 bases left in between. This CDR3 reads CATQRSGSYNEQFF. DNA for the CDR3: TGTGCCACCCAAAGGAGCGGGTCCTACAATGAGCAGTTCTTC.

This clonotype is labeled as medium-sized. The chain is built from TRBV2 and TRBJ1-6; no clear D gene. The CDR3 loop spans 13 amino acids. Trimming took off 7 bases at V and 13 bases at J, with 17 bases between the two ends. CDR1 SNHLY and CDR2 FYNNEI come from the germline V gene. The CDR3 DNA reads TGTGCCAGCACGAGACAAGCGAGAGACCCCCTCCACTTT. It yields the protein CASTRQARDPLHF.